This T cell receptor beta chain was observed in a study of post-analysis software for immune sequencing data. The V end was cut by 4 bases, the J end by 2 bases, with 13 bases between. The CDR3 runs 15 residues. Germline V gene sequence: CDR1 MGHDK, CDR2 SYGVNS. Points from the study as a whole: In patients, TRBV5-6, TRBV5-1 and TRBV20-1 belonged to five or six TRBV segments found more frequently than in controls. Those with multiple sclerosis, the patient group, showed significantly lower normalized Chao1 diversity than controls.

A word on this clonotype: Its antigen is as yet unknown.

Presence of unique molecular identifiers characterized the TCR beta cDNA libraries. One entry per CDR3 protein, called by TCRdb with MiXCR from the PCR reads. The sample has about 820,000 distinct CDR3 sequences, about 53% seen once. Input material: blood. The J gene is TRBJ2-3, the V gene TRBV25-1, with D tentatively TRBD2 (6 bases). The origin of this receptor is a girl aged 10 to 17 with multiple sclerosis. CDR3 sequence: CASSGGGLYTDTQYF. CDR3 sequence (DNA): TGTGCCAGCAGTGGTGGAGGGCTGTACACAGATACGCAGTATTTT.